This is a list of T cell receptor beta chains from one sample in a study of OX40 agonist ivuxolimab in advanced cancers. This table comes from immunoSEQ multiplex PCR, and its TCRdb copy is limited to in-frame clones, with some not included. The top ten clones hold roughly 46% of a sample with approximately 9,300 clones, approximately 63% of them seen once. The sample consisted of CD4+ or CD8+ T cells sorted from blood, taken in a trial of the OX40 agonist ivuxolimab. Every receptor here comes from an adult with an advanced solid tumor such as melanoma, head and neck, liver or kidney cancer. Both conserved end residues are part of each CDR3. D genes are given only for firm matches. Part of the rows lack a size; the others show once, few, many or a class for expanded clones.

.,TRBJ1-2,TRBV6-6,.,TGTGCCAGCCTAGAGGGGCGCACAGCTAACTATGGCTACACCTTC,CASLEGRTANYGYTF
TRBD1,TRBJ2-7,TRBV5-4,few,TGTGCCAGCACGACTTGGACAGGGAGCTCCTACGAGCAGTACTTC,CASTTWTGSSYEQYF
.,TRBJ1-2,TRBV6-7,.,TGTGCCAGCAGTACAGGGCTTTATGGCTACACCTTC,CASSTGLYGYTF
.,TRBJ1-5,TRBV6-9,.,TGTGCCAGCAGCGGCTATCAGGGAACGTCCGATCAGCCCCAGCATTTT,CASSGYQGTSDQPQHF
.,TRBJ1-3,TRBV25-1,.,TGTGCCAGCAGTGATCCGGGCGGAAACACCATATATTTT,CASSDPGGNTIYF
.,TRBJ1-5,TRBV2,many,TGTGCCAGCAGTGTTTGGTCAAGCAATCAGCCCCAGCATTTT,CASSVWSSNQPQHF
.,TRBJ2-7,TRBV2,.,TGTGCCAGCAGCTTTCCTTCTTCCTACGAGCAGTACTTC,CASSFPSSYEQYF
.,TRBJ2-7,TRBV9,.,TGTGCCAGCACCGCCCATGACGGGCCCTACGAGCAGTACTTC,CASTAHDGPYEQYF
.,TRBJ1-1,TRBV7-3,medium-sized,TGTGCCAGCAGCTTAATTGGCGGCGGGGGCACTGAAGCTTTCTTT,CASSLIGGGGTEAFF
TRBD2,TRBJ2-1,TRBV19,.,TGTGCCAGTAGTATCGCAAGCGGGATGAATGAGCAGTTCTTC,CASSIASGMNEQFF